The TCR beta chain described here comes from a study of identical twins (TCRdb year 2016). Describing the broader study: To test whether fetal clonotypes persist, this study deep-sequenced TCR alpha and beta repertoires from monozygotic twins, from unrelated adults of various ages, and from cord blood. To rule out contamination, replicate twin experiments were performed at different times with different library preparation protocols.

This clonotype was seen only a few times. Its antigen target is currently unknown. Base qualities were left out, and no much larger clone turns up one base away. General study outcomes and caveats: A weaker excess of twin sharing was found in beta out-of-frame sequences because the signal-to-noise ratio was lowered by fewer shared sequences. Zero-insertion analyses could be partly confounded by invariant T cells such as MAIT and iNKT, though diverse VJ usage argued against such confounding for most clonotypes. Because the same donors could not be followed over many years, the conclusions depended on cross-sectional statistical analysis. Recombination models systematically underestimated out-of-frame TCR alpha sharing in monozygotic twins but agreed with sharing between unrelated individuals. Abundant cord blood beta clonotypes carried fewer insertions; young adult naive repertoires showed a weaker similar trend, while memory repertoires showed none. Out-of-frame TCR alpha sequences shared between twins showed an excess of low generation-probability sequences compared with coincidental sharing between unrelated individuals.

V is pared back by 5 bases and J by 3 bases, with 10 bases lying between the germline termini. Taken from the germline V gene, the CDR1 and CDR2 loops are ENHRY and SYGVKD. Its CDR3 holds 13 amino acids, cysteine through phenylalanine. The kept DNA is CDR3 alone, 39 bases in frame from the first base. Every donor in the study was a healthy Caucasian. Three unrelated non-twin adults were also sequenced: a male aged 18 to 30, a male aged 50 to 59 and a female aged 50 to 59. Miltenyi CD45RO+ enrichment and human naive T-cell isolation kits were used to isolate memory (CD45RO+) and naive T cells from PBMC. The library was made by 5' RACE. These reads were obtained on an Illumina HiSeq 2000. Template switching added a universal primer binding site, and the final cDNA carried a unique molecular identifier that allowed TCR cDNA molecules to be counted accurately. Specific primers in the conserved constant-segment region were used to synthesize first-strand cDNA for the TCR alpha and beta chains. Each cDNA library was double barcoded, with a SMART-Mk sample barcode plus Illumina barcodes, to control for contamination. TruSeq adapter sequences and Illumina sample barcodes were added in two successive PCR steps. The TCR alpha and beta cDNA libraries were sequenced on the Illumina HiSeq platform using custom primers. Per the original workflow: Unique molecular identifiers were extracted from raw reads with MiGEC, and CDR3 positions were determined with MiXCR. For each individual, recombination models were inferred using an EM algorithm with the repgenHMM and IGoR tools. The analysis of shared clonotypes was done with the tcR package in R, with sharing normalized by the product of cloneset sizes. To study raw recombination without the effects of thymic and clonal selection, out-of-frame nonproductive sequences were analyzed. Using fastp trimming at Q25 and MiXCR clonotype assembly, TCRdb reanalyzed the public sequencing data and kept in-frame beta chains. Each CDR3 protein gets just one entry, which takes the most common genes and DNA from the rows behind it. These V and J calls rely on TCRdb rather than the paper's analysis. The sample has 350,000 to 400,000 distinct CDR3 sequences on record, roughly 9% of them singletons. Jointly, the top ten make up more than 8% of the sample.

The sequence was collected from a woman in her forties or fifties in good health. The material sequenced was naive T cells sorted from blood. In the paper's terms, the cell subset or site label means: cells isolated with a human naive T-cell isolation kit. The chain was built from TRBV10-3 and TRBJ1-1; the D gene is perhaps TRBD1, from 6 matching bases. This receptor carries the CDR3 CAISRDTDTEAFF. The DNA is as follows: TGTGCCATCAGTCGGGACACCGACACTGAAGCTTTCTTT.